This T cell receptor beta chain was sequenced for a study of T cells in women clearing cervical HPV infection. Study at large: Case blood was drawn when the lesion was first found; control blood after infection became undetectable. Points from the study as a whole: CIN3+ cases had significantly higher TCR repertoire richness than controls, but evenness did not differ. Controls had more TRBV6-7 (approximately 0.15%) than cases (about 0.11%).

The method was immunoSEQ multiplex PCR; TCRdb's version includes in-frame clones alone and lacks a portion of them. This table lists tens of thousands of clones. V was pared by 3 bases and J by 4 bases, with 15 bases between. The CDR3 sequence is 15 residues long. Germline lookup yields CDR1 LNHDA and CDR2 SQIVND (reference sequence). On this clone itself: Antigen: not known. The read stops 3 residues short of the end of the CDR3; the missing end is completed from the germline J gene.

Input material: blood buffy coat. This receptor was obtained from a woman aged 18 to 75 with a cervical HPV16 infection that either progressed to CIN3+ or cleared (not recorded which). The chain couples TRBV19 to TRBJ1-2; a weak D match, TRBD1 (5 bases). The part of the CDR3 DNA that was read is TGTGCCAGTAGTATTCCCGAACAGGCCATCTATGGC. Its translation is CASSIPEQAIYG. The whole CDR3 region reads CASSIPEQAIYGYTF.